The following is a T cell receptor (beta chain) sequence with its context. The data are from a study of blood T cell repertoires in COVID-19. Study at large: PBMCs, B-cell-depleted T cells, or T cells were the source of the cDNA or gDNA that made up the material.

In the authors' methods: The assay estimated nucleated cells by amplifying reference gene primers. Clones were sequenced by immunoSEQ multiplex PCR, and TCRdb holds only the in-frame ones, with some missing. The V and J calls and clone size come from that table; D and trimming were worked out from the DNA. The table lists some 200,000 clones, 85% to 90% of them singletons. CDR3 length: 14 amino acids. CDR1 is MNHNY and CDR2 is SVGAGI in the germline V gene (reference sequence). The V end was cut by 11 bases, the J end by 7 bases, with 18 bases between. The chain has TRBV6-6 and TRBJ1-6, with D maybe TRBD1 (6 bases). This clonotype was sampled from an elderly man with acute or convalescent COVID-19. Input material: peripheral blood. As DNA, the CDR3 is TGTGCCGGAAAAGCGACAGGCAGGAATTCACCCCTCCACTTT. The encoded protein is CAGKATGRNSPLHF.